This T cell receptor beta chain was observed in a study of cytotoxic CD8 clonotypes in ibrutinib-treated CLL (dated by TCRdb to 2020 to 2022). Regarding the complete study: The cohort included roughly 15 treatment-naive and around 10 relapsed/refractory patients; about 18 were IGHV unmutated. Partial responses were observed in approximately 24 patients and complete responses in 2; after a median follow-up of around 68 months, remission was maintained in approximately 15 patients and progression was observed in some twelve. Response samples were taken after a median of approximately 13 months on treatment, ranging from about 6 to 36 months. An average of 255,043 productive templates and 80,000 to 95,000 productive rearrangements was obtained per sample. Of the 70 to 90 people in the trial, around 25 had longitudinal samples available. Cryopreserved peripheral blood mononuclear cells were obtained prior to treatment, at the time of response, and at either disease progression or sustained remission. All remission and progressive disease samples were collected while patients were still receiving ibrutinib.

This specimen's time point label, interpreted: 12 to 13 months on ibrutinib. Approximately 2 micrograms of genomic DNA were extracted from cryopreserved PBMCs for TCR beta library preparation. Longitudinal blood samples from CLL patients on ibrutinib monotherapy underwent high-throughput TCR beta sequencing. Patients were enrolled in a phase 2 open-label single-center ibrutinib monotherapy trial. The goal of deep resolution MiSeq sequencing was a depth between 1 in 1 million and 1 in 200,000 T cells, and coverage averaged 10x per clonotype. TCR beta libraries were generated with the immunoSEQ hsTCRB Kit. Under the source paper's analysis protocol: Data were analyzed with ImmunoSEQ Data Assistant and ImmunoSEQ Analyzer, with V, D and J genes assigned per IMGT definitions. Clonality, with values ranging from 0 to 1, was calculated as one minus the normalized Shannon entropy of productive rearrangement frequencies. Only overrepresented clonotypes making up at least 0.05% of each patient's repertoire were included in the public clonotype analysis. Some 14 age-matched healthy donor repertoires from immuneACCESS served as clonality controls. Held by TCRdb, this immuneACCESS table contains in-frame sequences only and omits some clones. Under half of the omission traces to an unresolved V gene where checked; the cause of the rest is unknown. That table supplies the V and J calls and clone size; D and trimming were determined from the DNA. Across this sample there are under 200,000 clones, with over 65% seen only once. Roughly 2% of the sample is in the top ten clones.

The research as a whole found: Baseline clonality was found to be higher than that of age-matched healthy donors and was strongly correlated with circulating CD8+ T-cell counts. Sampling times were not matched between sustained-remission and progressing patients, and lymph node repertoires were not studied. Public clonotypes were rare and either shrank or stayed stable during treatment, and the rise in clonality at ibrutinib response reflected expansion of private clonotypes. Clonality rose at ibrutinib response, remained stable during sustained remission, and dropped back toward baseline at progression.

Points on this clone: Its antigen specificity is not known. Nothing much larger sits one base from this clone, and base qualities are not available.

From cysteine to phenylalanine, the CDR3 is 15 amino acids long. Solely the CDR3 DNA is kept, with 45 bases framed from the first base. Trimmed from V: 4 bases; trimmed from J: 9 bases; junction bases lacking a gene match: 3. The germline V gene (reference sequence) yields LNHDA for CDR1 and SQIVND for CDR2. This receptor was obtained from a human donor with chronic lymphocytic leukemia. The starting material was PBMCs, obtained after 12 months of ibrutinib treatment. This sequence uses TRBV19 and TRBJ2-1, with 16 bases aligning to TRBD2. The sequenced DNA is TGTGCCAGTAGTACGGGGACTAGCGGGAGGGGTGAGCAGTTCTTC. It encodes CASSTGTSGRGEQFF.